These 8 T cell receptor beta chains were all obtained from the same sample, sequenced in a study of T-cell reconstitution after alpha-beta-depleted transplantation in children. Construction of the TCRbeta library involved unique molecular identifiers. One entry per CDR3 protein, called by TCRdb with MiXCR from the PCR reads. The data show hundreds of thousands of distinct CDR3 sequences, with roughly a tenth seen just once and 7% to 9.5% held by the top ten. The sample was PBMCs, taken before TCRalphabeta/CD19-depleted stem cell transplant. Every receptor here comes from a boy less than two years old with acute myeloid leukemia, due to receive a stem cell transplant.

This clonotype occurred many times. The chain uses TRBV7-2 and TRBJ2-7, with TRBD1 matching over 8 bases. From germline, CDR1 is SGHTA and CDR2 FQGNSA. V gave up 3 bases and J gave up 2 bases; unmatched junction bases: 6. The length of the CDR3 is 15 residues. CDR3 in amino acids: CASSFRQGPTYEQYF. In DNA form, the CDR3 reads TGTGCCAGCAGCTTTCGACAGGGGCCTACCTACGAGCAGTACTTC.

This clonotype was seen only once. The rearrangement links TRBV6-6 to TRBJ2-7; unclear D gene. CDR1 is MNHNY, CDR2 SVGAGI, per germline (reference sequence). This CDR3 has 13 residues. Trimming left V 2 bases short and J 3 bases short, with 8 bases between. The CDR3 nucleotides read TGTGCCAGCAGTTACCGAGACGGCTACGAGCAGTACTTC. Protein: CASSYRDGYEQYF.

In its sample, this clonotype was seen many times. This chain uses TRBV7-2 with TRBJ2-3, with 9 bases fitting TRBD2. Losses at the gene ends were 7 bases for V and 6 bases for J; bases not matched to a gene: 8. In germline, CDR1 is SGHTA, CDR2 FQGNSA. The CDR3 totals 14 residues. CDR3 loop: CASTHSGSSDTQYF. In nucleotides, the CDR3 is TGTGCCAGCACCCATAGCGGGAGTTCCGATACGCAGTATTTT.

This clonotype was seen at least ten times. This chain connects TRBV10-3 to TRBJ2-3; no clear D gene. CDR3 size: 13 residues. Germline loops: CDR1 ENHRY, CDR2 SYGVKD. The V and J ends lost 10 bases and 1 base respectively, with 12 bases between them. This CDR3 reads CATLERRTDTQYF. CDR3 nucleotide sequence: TGTGCCACCCTGGAGAGACGCACAGATACGCAGTATTTT.

This clonotype was seen at least ten times. The chain employs TRBV20-1 and TRBJ2-1, with D perhaps TRBD2 (5 bases). CDR1 is DFQATT, CDR2 SNEGSKA, per germline (reference sequence). The CDR3 totals 13 residues. The V gene lost 4 bases and the J gene lost 5 bases, with 12 bases spanning the gap. CDR3: CSAITSGNNEQFF. In DNA form, the CDR3 reads TGCAGTGCTATTACTTCGGGAAACAATGAGCAGTTCTTC.

The V gene is TRBV2, the J gene TRBJ2-6, with TRBD1 as a possible D gene (5 bases). Germline loops: CDR1 SNHLY, CDR2 FYNNEI. The V gene lost 4 bases and the J gene lost 0 bases, with 10 bases spanning the gap. The CDR3 totals 16 residues. In DNA, the CDR3 is TGTGCCAGCAGTGGGACACGGATCTCTGGGGCCAACGTCCTGACTTTC. It specifies CASSGTRISGANVLTF.

This clonotype was found many times. The chain links TRBV6-4 to TRBJ2-2; 9 bases map to TRBD2. The CDR3 spans 22 residues. The germline gives CDR1 MRHNA, CDR2 SNTAGT. J gave up 1 base and V 6 bases, and 24 bases lay outside the gene matches. The CDR3 region has the DNA TGTGCCAGCAGGATCATCCGTTTAGGACAGACGGGCGGGAGGGGGAACACCGGGGAGCTGTTTTTT. Protein: CASRIIRLGQTGGRGNTGELFF.

This clonotype was recorded many times. This chain connects TRBV19 to TRBJ2-2, with 12 bases fitting TRBD2. V dropped 6 bases and J dropped 2; count of bases not matched to a gene: 13. Looked up from germline, CDR1 is LNHDA and CDR2 is SQIVND (reference sequence). The CDR3 length is 19 residues. CDR3 in DNA: TGTGCCAGTAGCACAGGGTCATATGGACTAGCGGGAAACACCGGGGAGCTGTTTTTT. This translates into CASSTGSYGLAGNTGELFF. Together with reference TRBV19 and TRBJ2-2, the CDR3 gives the full variable domain: DGGITQSPKYLFRKEGQNVTLSCEQNLNHDAMYWYRQDPGQGLRLIYYSQIVNDFQKGDIAEGYSVSREKKESFPLTVTSAQKNPTAFYLCASSTGSYGLAGNTGELFFGEGSRLTVL.